This is a list of T cell receptor beta chains from one sample in a study of control samples from healthy donors and cancer patients. TCRdb's table, derived via immunoSEQ multiplex PCR, lists solely in-frame clones and lacks some. The data show 55,000 to 90,000 clones, nearly 85% seen once. The sample consisted of blood. The receptors shown here come from a man in his forties or fifties in good health. Each CDR3 is given with its conserved first and last residue. The order of the fields is J gene, D gene, V gene, clone size, CDR3 protein, CDR3 DNA. The D gene is left open where the match is weak. A row's size may be missing; if present it is once, few, many or a size class.

J gene: TRBJ2-1; D gene: TRBD2; V gene: TRBV4-1; clone size: -; CDR3 protein: CASSLQLAGGHNEQFF; CDR3 DNA: TGCGCCAGCAGCCTCCAACTAGCGGGGGGCCACAATGAGCAGTTCTTC
J gene: TRBJ2-7; D gene: TRBD1; V gene: TRBV25-1; clone size: -; CDR3 protein: CASSESGIQGADEQYF; CDR3 DNA: TGTGCCAGCAGTGAATCGGGTATACAGGGGGCCGACGAGCAGTACTTC
J gene: TRBJ2-3; D gene: -; V gene: TRBV6-5; clone size: -; CDR3 protein: CASRGYSGTDTQYF; CDR3 DNA: TGTGCCAGCAGGGGATATAGCGGCACAGATACGCAGTATTTT
J gene: TRBJ1-2; D gene: -; V gene: TRBV5-6; clone size: -; CDR3 protein: CASSVGTSNYGYTF; CDR3 DNA: TGTGCCAGCAGCGTCGGGACAAGTAACTATGGCTACACCTTC
J gene: TRBJ2-1; D gene: TRBD2; V gene: TRBV19; clone size: -; CDR3 protein: CASRGRTSGTTSYNEQFF; CDR3 DNA: TGTGCCAGTAGGGGGAGGACTAGCGGCACCACCTCCTACAATGAGCAGTTCTTC
J gene: TRBJ2-1; D gene: TRBD2; V gene: TRBV2; clone size: few; CDR3 protein: CASSERFGGTYNEQFF; CDR3 DNA: TGTGCCAGCAGTGAGAGGTTCGGGGGGACGTACAATGAGCAGTTCTTC
J gene: TRBJ2-4; D gene: -; V gene: TRBV6-5; clone size: -; CDR3 protein: CASSSGRKNIQYF; CDR3 DNA: TGTGCCAGCAGTTCAGGGAGGAAAAACATTCAGTACTTC
J gene: TRBJ2-7; D gene: -; V gene: TRBV7-2; clone size: -; CDR3 protein: CATYEQCF; CDR3 DNA: TGTGCCACCTACGAGCAGTGCTTC
J gene: TRBJ2-1; D gene: -; V gene: TRBV9; clone size: -; CDR3 protein: CASSVRGHPYNEQFF; CDR3 DNA: TGTGCCAGCAGCGTACGAGGACACCCCTACAATGAGCAGTTCTTC
J gene: TRBJ2-3; D gene: -; V gene: TRBV7-2; clone size: -; CDR3 protein: CASRYYSGSTDTQYF; CDR3 DNA: TGTGCCAGCAGATATTATAGCGGAAGCACAGATACGCAGTATTTT
J gene: TRBJ1-2; D gene: -; V gene: TRBV14; clone size: -; CDR3 protein: CASSPLGQNYGYTF; CDR3 DNA: TGTGCCAGCAGCCCCCTGGGACAAAACTATGGCTACACCTTC
J gene: TRBJ2-7; D gene: -; V gene: TRBV6-5; clone size: -; CDR3 protein: CASSLDRAYEQYF; CDR3 DNA: TGTGCCAGCAGTTTGGACCGGGCCTACGAGCAGTACTTC